This T cell receptor beta chain originates from a study of a mutant IDH1 vaccine in newly diagnosed glioma. Worth noting for this clone: Its antigen is currently unknown.

The time point: week 11, during vaccination. Alongside topical imiquimod, each dose of vaccine comprised 300 ug of mutant IDH1 20-mer peptide. The junction had 9 bases not matched to a gene; V was cut back by 6 bases and J by 5 bases. The CDR3 totals 13 residues. Per the germline V gene, CDR1 is GTSNPN and CDR2 is SVGIG (reference sequence). Assay used: immunoSEQ multiplex PCR; TCRdb lists only in-frame clones, some missing. This table has about 39,000 clones, about four fifths appearing once. This clonotype was sampled from a woman in her 30s with glioma. Some clones in this sample may be carry-over from other donors' samples. The genes are TRBV30 and TRBJ2-5, with TRBD2 matching 7 bases. The sample in question was peripheral blood mononuclear cells (PBMCs), obtained from a glioma patient whose treatment included an IDH1 peptide vaccine. Here the CDR3 reads CACRPLGGETQYF. As DNA, the CDR3 is TGTGCCTGCCGACCGCTGGGGGGGGAGACCCAGTACTTC.